Here is one T cell receptor (beta chain) with its context. This record comes from a study of blood T cell repertoires in COVID-19. Across the study: The samples span acute and convalescent COVID-19 from the United States, Italy and Spain.

CDR3 length: 16 residues. Germline lookup yields CDR1 SGHRS and CDR2 YFSETQ. V was pared by 0 bases and J by 3 bases, with 6 bases of the junction left unmatched. Original processing notes: Counts of nucleated cells, estimated from reference gene primer amplification, were obtained. Generated by immunoSEQ multiplex PCR, the TCRdb table keeps only in-frame clones and is missing some. V and J calls plus clone size are reproduced from that table; the DNA served to infer D and trimming. The sample yields 100,000 to 150,000 clones, more than 90% seen once. Followed over time, Seattle patients had been enrolled while infection was active.

V usage is TRBV5-1 and J usage is TRBJ2-1; 7 nucleotides match TRBD1. Material for sequencing was peripheral blood. This clonotype originated in a man aged 55-75 years with COVID-19, enrolled during active disease. The chain's CDR3 is CASSLGKQGIYNEQFF. CDR3 sequence (DNA): TGCGCCAGCAGCTTGGGTAAACAGGGGATCTACAATGAGCAGTTCTTC.